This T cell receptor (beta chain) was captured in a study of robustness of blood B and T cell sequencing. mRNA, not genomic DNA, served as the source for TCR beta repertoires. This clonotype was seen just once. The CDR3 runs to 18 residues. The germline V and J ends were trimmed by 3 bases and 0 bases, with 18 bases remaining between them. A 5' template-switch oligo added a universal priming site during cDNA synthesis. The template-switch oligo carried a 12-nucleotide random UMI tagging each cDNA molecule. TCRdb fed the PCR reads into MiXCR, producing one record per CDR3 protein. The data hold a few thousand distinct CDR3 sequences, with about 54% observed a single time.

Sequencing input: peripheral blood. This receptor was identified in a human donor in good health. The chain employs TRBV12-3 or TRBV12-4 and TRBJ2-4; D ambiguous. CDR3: CASSLGHNSLLAKNIQYF. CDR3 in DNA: TGTGCCAGCAGTTTGGGCCATAACTCCTTACTAGCCAAAAACATTCAGTACTTC.